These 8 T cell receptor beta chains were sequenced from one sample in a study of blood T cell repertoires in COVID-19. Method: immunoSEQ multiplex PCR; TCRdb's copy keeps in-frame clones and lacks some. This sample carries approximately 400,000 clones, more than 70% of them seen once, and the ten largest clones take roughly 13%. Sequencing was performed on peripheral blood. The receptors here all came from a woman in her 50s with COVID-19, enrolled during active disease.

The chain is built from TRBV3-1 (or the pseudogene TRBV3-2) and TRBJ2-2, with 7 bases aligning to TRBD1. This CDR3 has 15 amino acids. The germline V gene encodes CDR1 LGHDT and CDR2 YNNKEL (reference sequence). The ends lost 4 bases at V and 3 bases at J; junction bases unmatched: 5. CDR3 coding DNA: TGTGCCAGCAGCCCCCGGGACAGATACACCGGGGAGCTGTTTTTT. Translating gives CASSPRDRYTGELFF.

CDR3 protein: CASSLAGGLGLAEAFF. As DNA, the CDR3 is TGCGCCAGCAGCTTGGCGGGAGGGTTAGGACTCGCTGAAGCTTTCTTT. This chain joins TRBV5-1 and TRBJ1-1; D gene unclear. Trimming took off 0 bases at V and 6 bases at J, with 18 bases between the two ends. CDR3 length: 16 amino acids. Germline V gene lookup returns CDR1 SGHRS and CDR2 YFSETQ. The full variable domain, with the rest looked up from reference TRBV5-1 and TRBJ1-1, is KAGVTQTPRYLIKTRGQQVTLSCSPISGHRSVSWYQQTPGQGLQFLFEYFSETQRNKGNFPGRFSGRQFSNSRSEMNVSTLELGDSALYLCASSLAGGLGLAEAFFGQGTRLTVV.

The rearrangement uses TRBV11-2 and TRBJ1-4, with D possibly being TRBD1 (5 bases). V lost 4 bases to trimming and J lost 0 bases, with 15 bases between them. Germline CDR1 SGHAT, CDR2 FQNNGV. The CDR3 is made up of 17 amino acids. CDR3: CASSSTRTLATNEKLFF. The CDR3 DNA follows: TGTGCCAGCAGCTCCACCCGGACACTTGCAACTAATGAAAAACTGTTTTTT.

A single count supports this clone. CDR3 in DNA: TGTGCCAGCAGTAGACTAGCGGGGGACGATGAGCAGTTCTTC. It encodes CASSRLAGDDEQFF. The J gene is TRBJ2-1, the V gene TRBV28, with TRBD2 matching 12 bases. CDR1 is MDHEN and CDR2 is SYDVKM in the germline V gene. Germline trimming cut 5 bases from V and 8 bases from J; bases unmatched to any gene: 4. This CDR3 has 14 residues. The full variable domain, with the rest looked up from reference TRBV28 and TRBJ2-1, is DVKVTQSSRYLVKRTGEKVFLECVQDMDHENMFWYRQDPGLGLRLIYFSYDVKMKEKGDIPEGYSVSREKKERFSLILESASTNQTSMYLCASSRLAGDDEQFFGPGTRLTVL.

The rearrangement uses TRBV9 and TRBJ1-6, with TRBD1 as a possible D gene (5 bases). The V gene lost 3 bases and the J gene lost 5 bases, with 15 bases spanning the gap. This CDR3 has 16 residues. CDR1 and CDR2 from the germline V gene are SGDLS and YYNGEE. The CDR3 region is CASSARQIAHNSPLHF. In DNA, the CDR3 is TGTGCCAGCAGCGCGCGACAGATAGCACATAATTCACCCCTCCACTTT.

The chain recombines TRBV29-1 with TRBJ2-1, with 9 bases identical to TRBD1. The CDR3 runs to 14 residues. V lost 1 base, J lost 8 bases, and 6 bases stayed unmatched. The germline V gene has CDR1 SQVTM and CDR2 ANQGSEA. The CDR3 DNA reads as TGCAGCGTTGAAGGGGACAGGGTAATCGATGAGCAGTTCTTC. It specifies CSVEGDRVIDEQFF.

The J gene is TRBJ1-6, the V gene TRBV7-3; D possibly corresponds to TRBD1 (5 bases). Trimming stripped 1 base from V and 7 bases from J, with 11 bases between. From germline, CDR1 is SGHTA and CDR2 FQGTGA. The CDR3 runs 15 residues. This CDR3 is CASSLRQGVNSPLHF. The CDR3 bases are TGTGCCAGCAGCTTAAGGCAGGGCGTCAATTCACCCCTCCACTTT.

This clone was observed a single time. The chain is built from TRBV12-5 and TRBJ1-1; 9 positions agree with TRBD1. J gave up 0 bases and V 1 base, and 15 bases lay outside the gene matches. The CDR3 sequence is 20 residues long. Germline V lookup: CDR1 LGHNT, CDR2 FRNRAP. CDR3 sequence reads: CASGLDLRTGVTLMNTEAFF. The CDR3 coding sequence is TGTGCTAGTGGTTTGGACCTCAGGACAGGGGTAACCCTCATGAACACTGAAGCTTTCTTT.